This T cell receptor beta chain was profiled in a study of blood T cell repertoires in COVID-19. Study information: Some COVID-19 samples were acute and others convalescent; all came from the United States, Italy and Spain. PBMCs, B-cell-depleted T cells, or T cells were the source of the cDNA or gDNA that made up the material.

The CDR3 spans 15 residues. CDR1 is SGHTA, CDR2 FQGTGA, per germline. Trimming at V came to 2 bases and at J to 5 bases, leaving 1 base not matched to a gene. This clone was seen more than once but under ten times. As processed by the authors: Estimates of nucleated cell counts were drawn from the amplification of reference gene primers. Assay used: immunoSEQ multiplex PCR; TCRdb lists only in-frame clones, some missing. The V and J calls and the clone size are those of that table, but D and trimming were determined from the DNA. The sample consists of 140,000 to 150,000 clones, around 84% of them appearing once.

This rearrangement joins TRBV7-3 to TRBJ2-2, with 11 bases that match TRBD2. The TCR sequence derives from a man between 60 and 75 years old with active or convalescent COVID-19. Sequenced: peripheral blood. CDR3 region: CASSLLAGGTGELFF. The CDR3 DNA follows: TGTGCCAGCAGCTTACTAGCGGGAGGAACCGGGGAGCTGTTTTTT.